Below are 10 T cell receptor beta chains sequenced from a single sample in a study of shared clonotypes between healthy human individuals. The table came from immunoSEQ multiplex PCR; TCRdb's copy has only in-frame clones and leaves some out. The sample lists about 1,800,000 clones, approximately 94% seen once, with around 1.2% in the top ten. CD45RO-negative CD8 cells positively selected for CCR7 made up the naive population, which excluded terminally differentiated effector memory CD45RA+ cells. Material for sequencing was naive CD8+ T cells sorted from blood. The receptors shown here come from a man younger than 30 in good health.

Of note for this clone: Other nucleotide sequences from this sample produce the same CDR3. The genes are TRBV4-1 and TRBJ1-1; D possibly corresponds to TRBD1 (5 bases). Trimming shortened V by 4 bases and J by 1 base, and 13 bases separated the two germline ends. The CDR3 is 15 amino acids. CDR1 MGHRA and CDR2 YSYEKL come from the germline V gene. CDR3 protein: CASSPLGGTNTEAFF. In DNA form, the CDR3 reads TGCGCCAGCAGCCCGTTGGGGGGGACGAACACTGAAGCTTTCTTT.

This rearrangement joins TRBV28 to TRBJ1-4; D remains unclear. Germline CDR1 and CDR2: MDHEN and SYDVKM. The CDR3 is made up of 16 amino acids. Trimming took 2 bases from V and 0 from J, leaving 10 bases between them. CDR3 coding DNA: TGTGCCAGCAGTTTAGTGGCTCCAGCAACTAATGAAAAACTGTTTTTT. Protein product: CASSLVAPATNEKLFF.

Note on this clone: This same CDR3 is encoded by further DNA sequences in the sample. The chain carries TRBV5-6 and TRBJ2-7, with TRBD2 identical over 7 bases. Germline CDR1 and CDR2: SGHDT and YYEEEE. The CDR3 has 12 amino acids. With V trimmed by 0 bases and J by 6 bases, 0 bases remained unmatched. CDR3 protein: CASSLGGGEQYF. CDR3 in DNA: TGTGCCAGCAGCTTGGGCGGGGGCGAGCAGTACTTC.

Points on this clone: The sample contains more than one DNA sequence encoding this CDR3. CDR3 in amino acids: CASSSRDRGREQYF. The CDR3 DNA sequence: TGTGCCAGCAGTTCCCGGGACAGGGGACGAGAGCAGTACTTC. The chain combines TRBV27 with TRBJ2-7; TRBD1 aligns across 10 bases. The J segment lost 7 bases and the V segment lost 4 bases, leaving 7 bases of the junction unmatched. This CDR3 region has 14 residues. Germline CDR1 is MNHEY and CDR2 is SMNVEV (reference sequence).

The V call is TRBV11-2, the J call TRBJ2-7, with D possibly TRBD2 on 5 matching bases. Germline CDR1 is SGHAT and CDR2 is FQNNGV. This CDR3 is built from 14 residues. Between the trimmed V and J ends, which lost 2 bases and 3 bases, there was a span of 11 bases. The CDR3 region is CASSLHKDFYEQYF. As DNA, the CDR3 is TGTGCCAGCAGCTTACATAAGGACTTCTACGAGCAGTACTTC.

The V gene is TRBV30, the J gene TRBJ2-1; 10 positions match TRBD1. The length of the CDR3 is 13 residues. CDR1 is GTSNPN and CDR2 is SVGIG in the germline V gene (reference sequence). Germline trimming cut 5 bases from V and 8 bases from J; bases unmatched to any gene: 6. This CDR3 is CAWGTGVVDEQFF. In DNA, the CDR3 is TGTGCCTGGGGGACAGGGGTTGTAGATGAGCAGTTCTTC.

The genes are TRBV7-2 and TRBJ2-1; TRBD2 matches at 7 bases. V lost 2 bases, J lost 3 bases, and 7 bases stayed unmatched. The CDR3 consists of 16 residues. Looked up from germline, CDR1 is SGHTA and CDR2 is FQGNSA. DNA for the CDR3: TGTGCCAGCAGCTTATTAGGGCGGGAGTTCTACAATGAGCAGTTCTTC. Translated, it gives CASSLLGREFYNEQFF. The full variable domain, its missing parts supplied by reference TRBV7-2 and TRBJ2-1, is GAGVSQSPSNKVTEKGKDVELRCDPISGHTALYWYRQSLGQGLEFLIYFQGNSAPDKSGLPSDRFSAERTGGSVSTLTIQRTQQEDSAVYLCASSLLGREFYNEQFFGPGTRLTVL.

This sequence joins TRBV7-9 and TRBJ1-1, with 7 bases matching TRBD1. The germline gives CDR1 SEHNR, CDR2 FQNEAQ (reference sequence). Trimming at V came to 1 base and at J to 8 bases, leaving 7 bases not matched to a gene. The CDR3 has 14 amino acids. CDR3 coding DNA: TGTGCCAGCAGCTTAGGTTCCGGGACAGAAGAAGCTTTCTTT. It translates to CASSLGSGTEEAFF.

CDR3 nucleotide sequence: TGTGCCAGCAGTGTCCCCCGCGACAGTACAAGCTCTGGAAACACCATATATTTT. Translating it yields CASSVPRDSTSSGNTIYF. V is TRBV2 and J is TRBJ1-3; a weak D match, TRBD1 (5 bases). The V gene's germline CDR1 is SNHLY and CDR2 FYNNEI. This CDR3 is built from 18 residues. Trimming cost V 4 bases and J 0 bases, with 19 bases left between them. The whole variable domain, remainder taken from reference TRBV2 and TRBJ1-3, is EPEVTQTPSHQVTQMGQEVILRCVPISNHLYFYWYRQILGQKVEFLVSFYNNEISEKSEIFDDQFSVERPDGSNFTLKIRSTKLEDSAMYFCASSVPRDSTSSGNTIYFGEGSWLTVV.

This sequence joins TRBV6-1 and TRBJ2-1; 9 bases map to TRBD1. This CDR3 is built from 16 residues. Germline V lookup: CDR1 MNHNS, CDR2 SASEGT. The trim removed 4 bases at V and 7 bases at J, leaving 11 bases unmatched. CDR3 loop: CASSGTGTGWWNEQFF. Written as DNA, the CDR3 is TGTGCCAGCAGTGGGACCGGGACAGGGTGGTGGAATGAGCAGTTCTTC.